This T cell receptor beta chain was sequenced for a study of blood T cell repertoires in COVID-19. The data were produced by immunoSEQ multiplex PCR, yet TCRdb's version contains in-frame clones alone and is incomplete. Of approximately 240,000 clones listed, about 88% are singletons. The CDR3 spans 15 residues. V was shortened by 2 bases and J by 0 bases, with 11 bases between the two germline ends. CDR1 and CDR2 from the germline V gene are MNHEY and SVGAGI. Source material: peripheral blood. The V and J genes are TRBV6-5 and TRBJ2-7, with TRBD2 as a possible D gene (5 bases). The sequence was collected from a woman in her forties who had recovered from COVID-19. The CDR3 region is CASSYRGPSSYEQYF. CDR3 nucleotides: TGTGCCAGCAGTTACCGCGGGCCGAGCTCCTACGAGCAGTACTTC.